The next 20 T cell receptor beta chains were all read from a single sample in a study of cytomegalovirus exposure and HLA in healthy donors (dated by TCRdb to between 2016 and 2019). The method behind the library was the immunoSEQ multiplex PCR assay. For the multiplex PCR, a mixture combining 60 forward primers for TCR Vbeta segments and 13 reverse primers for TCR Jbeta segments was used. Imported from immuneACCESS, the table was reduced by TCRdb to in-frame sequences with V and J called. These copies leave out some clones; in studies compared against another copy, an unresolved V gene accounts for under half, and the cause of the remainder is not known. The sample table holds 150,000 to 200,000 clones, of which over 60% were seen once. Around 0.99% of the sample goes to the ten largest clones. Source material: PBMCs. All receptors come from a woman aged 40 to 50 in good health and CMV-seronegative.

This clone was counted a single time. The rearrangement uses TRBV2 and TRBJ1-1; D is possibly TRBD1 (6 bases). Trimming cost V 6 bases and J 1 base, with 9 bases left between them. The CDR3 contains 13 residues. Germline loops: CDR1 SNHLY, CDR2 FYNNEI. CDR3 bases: TGTGCCAGCAGGAGGGGGTCGAACACTGAAGCTTTCTTT. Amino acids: CASRRGSNTEAFF.

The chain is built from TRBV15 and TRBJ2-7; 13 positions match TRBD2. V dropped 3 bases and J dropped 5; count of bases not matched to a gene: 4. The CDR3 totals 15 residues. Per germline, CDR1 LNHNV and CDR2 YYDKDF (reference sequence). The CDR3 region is CATSSGLAGVNEQYV. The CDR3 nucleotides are TGTGCCACCAGCAGCGGACTAGCGGGAGTTAACGAGCAGTACGTC.

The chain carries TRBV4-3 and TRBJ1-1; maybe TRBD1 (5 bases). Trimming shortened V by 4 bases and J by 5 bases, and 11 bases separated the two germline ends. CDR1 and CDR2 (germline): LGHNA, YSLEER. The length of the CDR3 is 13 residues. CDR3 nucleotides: TGCGCCAGCAGCCCAGGACGGGGGACTGAAGCTTTCTTT. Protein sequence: CASSPGRGTEAFF.

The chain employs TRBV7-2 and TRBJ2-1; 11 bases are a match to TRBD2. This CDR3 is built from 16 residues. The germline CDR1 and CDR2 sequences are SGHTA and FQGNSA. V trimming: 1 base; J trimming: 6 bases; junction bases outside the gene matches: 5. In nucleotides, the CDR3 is TGTGCCAGCAGCTTAGTTCGTAGCGGGAGGGCCAATGAGCAGTTCTTC. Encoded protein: CASSLVRSGRANEQFF.

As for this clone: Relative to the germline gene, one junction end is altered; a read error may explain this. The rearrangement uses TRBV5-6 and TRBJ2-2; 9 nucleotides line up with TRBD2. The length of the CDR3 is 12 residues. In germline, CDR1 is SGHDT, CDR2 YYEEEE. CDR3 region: CASTLTSGELFF. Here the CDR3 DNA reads TGTGCCAGCACCTTGACTAGCGGTGAGCTGTTTTTT.

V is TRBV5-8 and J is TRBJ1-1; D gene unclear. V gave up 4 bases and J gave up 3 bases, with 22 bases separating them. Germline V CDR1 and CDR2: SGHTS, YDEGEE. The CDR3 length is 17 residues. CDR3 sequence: CASSTLANFAVDTEAFF. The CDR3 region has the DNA TGTGCCAGCAGCACGCTAGCTAACTTTGCGGTTGACACTGAAGCTTTCTTT.

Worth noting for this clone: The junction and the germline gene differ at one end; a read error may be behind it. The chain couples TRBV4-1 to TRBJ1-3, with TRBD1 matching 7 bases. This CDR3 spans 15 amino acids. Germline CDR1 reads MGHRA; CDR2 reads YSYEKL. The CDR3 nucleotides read TGCGCCAGCAGCCAAGGGACAGGCTCTGGAGACACCATATATTTT. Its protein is CASSQGTGSGDTIYF.

The CDR3 loop is CASTRSPGGGEPQHF. The CDR3 DNA reads TGTGCCAGCACCAGGTCTCCGGGGGGCGGGGAGCCCCAGCATTTT. The gene calls are TRBV7-8 and TRBJ1-5, with D maybe TRBD1 (6 bases). V lost 7 bases to trimming and J lost 8 bases, with 21 bases between them. This CDR3 is built from 15 residues. The germline CDR1 and CDR2 sequences are SGHVS and FQNEAQ.

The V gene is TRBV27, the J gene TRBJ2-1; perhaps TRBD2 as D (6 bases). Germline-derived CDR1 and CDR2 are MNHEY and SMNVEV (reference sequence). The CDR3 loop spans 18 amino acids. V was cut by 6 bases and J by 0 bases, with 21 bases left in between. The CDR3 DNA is TGTGCCAGCAGCTATGCCCGCTACCTAGCGAACTCCTACAATGAGCAGTTCTTC. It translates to CASSYARYLANSYNEQFF.

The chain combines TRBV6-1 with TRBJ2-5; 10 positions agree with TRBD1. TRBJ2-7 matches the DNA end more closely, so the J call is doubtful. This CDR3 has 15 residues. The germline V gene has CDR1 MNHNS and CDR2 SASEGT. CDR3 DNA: TGTGCCAGCAGTGAAGGACAGGGGGCATTCTACGAGCAGTACTTC. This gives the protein CASSEGQGAFYEQYF.

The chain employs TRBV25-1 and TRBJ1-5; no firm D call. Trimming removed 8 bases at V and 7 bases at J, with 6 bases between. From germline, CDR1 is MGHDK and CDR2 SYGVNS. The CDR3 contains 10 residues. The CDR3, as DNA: TGTGCCAGCTACGGGCAGCCCCAGCATTTT. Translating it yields CASYGQPQHF. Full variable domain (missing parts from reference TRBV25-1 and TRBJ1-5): EADIYQTPRYLVIGTGKKITLECSQTMGHDKMYWYQQDPGMELHLIHYSYGVNSTEKGDLSSESTVSRIRTEHFPLTLESARPSHTSQYLCASYGQPQHFGDGTRLSIL.

CDR3 sequence: CASSLSEAEETQYF. DNA for the CDR3: TGTGCCAGCAGTTTATCTGAGGCAGAAGAGACCCAGTACTTC. The genes are TRBV27 and TRBJ2-5; D is ambiguous. Germline V gene data show CDR1 as MNHEY and CDR2 as SMNVEV (reference sequence). The CDR3 totals 14 residues. Trimming pared 0 bases from V and 3 bases from J, leaving 8 bases between.

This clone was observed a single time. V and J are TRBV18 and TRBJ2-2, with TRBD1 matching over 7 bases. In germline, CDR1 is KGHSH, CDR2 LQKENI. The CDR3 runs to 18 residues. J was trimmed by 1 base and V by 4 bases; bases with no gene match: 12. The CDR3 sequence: CASSLFHTGALNTGELFF. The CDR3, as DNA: TGTGCCAGCTCACTGTTTCATACAGGGGCCCTGAACACCGGGGAGCTGTTTTTT.

The CDR3 protein is CASSQTPLAGGETQYF. The CDR3 DNA follows: TGTGCCAGCAGCCAAACCCCTCTAGCGGGAGGAGAGACCCAGTACTTC. This chain uses TRBV4-2 with TRBJ2-5; 11 positions match TRBD2. V lost 2 bases, J lost 4 bases, and 6 bases stayed unmatched. There are 16 residues in the CDR3. Germline values: CDR1 LGHNA, CDR2 YNFKEQ.

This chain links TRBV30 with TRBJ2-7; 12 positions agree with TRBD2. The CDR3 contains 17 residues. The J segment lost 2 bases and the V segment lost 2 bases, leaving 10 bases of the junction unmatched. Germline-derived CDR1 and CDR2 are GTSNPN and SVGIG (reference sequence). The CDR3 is CAWSPGTSGFLTYEQYF. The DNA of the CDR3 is TGTGCCTGGAGTCCCGGGACTAGCGGGTTTCTAACCTACGAGCAGTACTTC.

The CDR3 sequence is CASSRRPPTDTQYF. CDR3 in DNA: TGTGCCAGCTCGCGGAGGCCCCCCACAGATACGCAGTATTTT. The J gene is TRBJ2-3, the V gene TRBV2; maybe TRBD2 (5 bases). The V gene lost 8 bases and the J gene lost 2 bases, with 14 bases spanning the gap. There are 14 residues in the CDR3. Germline V gene lookup returns CDR1 SNHLY and CDR2 FYNNEI.

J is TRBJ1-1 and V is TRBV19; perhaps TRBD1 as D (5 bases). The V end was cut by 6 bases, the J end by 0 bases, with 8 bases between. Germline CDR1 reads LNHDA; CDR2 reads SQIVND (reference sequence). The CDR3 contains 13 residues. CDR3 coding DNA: TGTGCCAGTAGCCAGACAGTGAACACTGAAGCTTTCTTT. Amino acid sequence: CASSQTVNTEAFF.

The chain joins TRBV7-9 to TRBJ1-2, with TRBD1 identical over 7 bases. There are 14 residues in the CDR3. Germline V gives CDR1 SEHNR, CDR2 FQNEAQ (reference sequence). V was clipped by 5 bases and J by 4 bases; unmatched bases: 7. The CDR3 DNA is TGTGCCAGCAGCCCCGACAGGGCCGGCTATGGCTACACCTTC. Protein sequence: CASSPDRAGYGYTF.

The chain's CDR3 is CASSRDRGGNTIYF. DNA for the CDR3: TGTGCCAGCAGCCGGGACAGGGGAGGAAACACCATATATTTT. The rearrangement links TRBV28 to TRBJ1-3, with TRBD1 matching over 10 bases. The CDR3 consists of 14 residues. V trimming: 6 bases; J trimming: 4 bases; junction bases outside the gene matches: 3. From germline, CDR1 is MDHEN and CDR2 SYDVKM.

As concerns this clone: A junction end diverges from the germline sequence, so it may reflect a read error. CDR3 residues: CAWSGTGLSNEQYF. Here the CDR3 DNA reads TGTGCCTGGAGTGGGACAGGGCTCTCCAACGAGCAGTACTTC. V usage is TRBV30 and J usage is TRBJ2-7, with 8 nucleotides matching TRBD1. The CDR3 is 14 amino acids. Germline V gene lookup returns CDR1 GTSNPN and CDR2 SVGIG (reference sequence).